Following are 19 T cell receptor beta chains from one sample sequenced in a study of CD8+ T cells in alopecia areata. RNA extraction was followed by reverse transcription into cDNA, which acted as the sequencing template. Clones were sequenced by immunoSEQ multiplex PCR, and TCRdb holds only the in-frame ones, with some missing. The sample carries some 190,000 clones, approximately 50% recorded once. As for treatment: oral pan-JAK inhibitor, 5-10 mg twice daily. Sequencing was performed on CD8+ T cells sorted from blood, taken at week 52, from a patient treated with tofacitinib. The receptors originated from a human donor with alopecia areata.

The chain uses TRBV30 and TRBJ2-3, with D unclear. Deletions cut 0 bases from V and 4 bases from J, with 8 bases between. The CDR3 is 13 residues long. Germline loops: CDR1 GTSNPN, CDR2 SVGIG (reference sequence). The CDR3: CAWSVEVPDTQYF. The DNA for the CDR3 is TGTGCCTGGAGTGTCGAGGTCCCAGATACGCAGTATTTT.

This sequence joins TRBV30 and TRBJ2-1; perhaps D is TRBD1 or TRBD2 (5 bases each). This CDR3 region has 14 residues. Germline V gene sequence: CDR1 GTSNPN, CDR2 SVGIG (reference sequence). Deletions cut 0 bases from V and 1 base from J, with 7 bases between. The chain's CDR3 is CAWSVWGSYNEQFF. CDR3 sequence (DNA): TGTGCCTGGAGTGTATGGGGGTCCTACAATGAGCAGTTCTTC.

This rearrangement joins TRBV4-1 to TRBJ1-1, with D hard to call. From germline, CDR1 is MGHRA and CDR2 YSYEKL. The CDR3 has 13 amino acids. Deletions cut 0 bases from V and 4 bases from J, with 6 bases between. The CDR3 loop reads CASSQDASTEAFF. The CDR3, as DNA: TGCGCCAGCAGCCAAGACGCAAGCACTGAAGCTTTCTTT.

V gene TRBV7-9 combines with J gene TRBJ2-1, with a possible D match to TRBD1 (5 bases). This CDR3 is built from 16 residues. The ends were cut back, 7 bases at V and 0 bases at J, with 16 bases in the middle. CDR1 is SEHNR and CDR2 is FQNEAQ in the germline V gene (reference sequence). The CDR3 here is CASIPQDKSSYNEQFF. As DNA, the CDR3 is TGTGCCAGCATCCCTCAGGACAAGAGCTCCTACAATGAGCAGTTCTTC. Full variable domain (remainder filled in from reference TRBV7-9 and TRBJ2-1): DTGVSQNPRHKITKRGQNVTFRCDPISEHNRLYWYRQTLGQGPEFLTYFQNEAQLEKSRLLSDRFSAERPKGSFSTLEIQRTEQGDSAMYLCASIPQDKSSYNEQFFGPGTRLTVL.

This chain connects TRBV5-5 to TRBJ2-5; 8 nucleotides align to TRBD1. CDR3 length equals 16 residues. V lost 0 bases and J lost 2; bases outside the gene matches: 6. Germline CDR1 is SGHKS and CDR2 is YYEKEE (reference sequence). Here the CDR3 reads CASSLEQGVGQETQYF. The CDR3 nucleotides read TGTGCCAGCAGCTTGGAACAGGGGGTAGGGCAAGAGACCCAGTACTTC. Complete variable domain (other parts from reference TRBV5-5 and TRBJ2-5): DAGVTQSPTHLIKTRGQQVTLRCSPISGHKSVSWYQQVLGQGPQFIFQYYEKEERGRGNFPDRFSARQFPNYSSELNVNALLLGDSALYLCASSLEQGVGQETQYFGPGTRLLVL.

The chain carries TRBV13 and TRBJ2-1; 9 bases fit TRBD2. After removal of 5 bases from V and 6 bases from J, the junction contained 8 bases not matched to a gene. CDR1 and CDR2 from the germline V gene are PRHDT and FYEKMQ (reference sequence). This CDR3 spans 15 amino acids. This chain's CDR3 is CASSQPGLAANEQFF. The CDR3, as DNA: TGTGCCAGCAGCCAACCGGGACTAGCAGCCAATGAGCAGTTCTTC.

This rearrangement joins TRBV25-1 to TRBJ1-6; 8 nucleotides align to TRBD1. The CDR3 sequence is 15 residues long. V shed 5 bases, J shed 9 bases, and the junction held 9 bases outside the gene matches. Germline lookup yields CDR1 MGHDK and CDR2 SYGVNS. The CDR3 DNA follows: TGTGCCAGCAGTCCTTCGGACAGGGAGGTTTCACCCCTCCACTTT. Amino acid sequence: CASSPSDREVSPLHF.

This clone appeared a few times. This chain links TRBV29-1 with TRBJ1-2; 8 bases map to TRBD1. Germline trimming cut 7 bases from V and 4 bases from J; bases unmatched to any gene: 8. Germline loops: CDR1 SQVTM, CDR2 ANQGSEA. CDR3 length equals 13 residues. The chain's CDR3 is CSAGQGRGYGYTF. CDR3 sequence (DNA): TGCAGCGCCGGACAGGGAAGAGGCTATGGCTACACCTTC.

The sample holds a few counts of this clone. This sequence joins TRBV5-6 and TRBJ2-7; 9 bases line up with TRBD1. The CDR3 is made up of 15 amino acids. Looked up from germline, CDR1 is SGHDT and CDR2 is YYEEEE. The junction had 6 bases not matched to a gene; V was cut back by 4 bases and J by 1 base. CDR3: CASSPGTGPSYEQYF. The CDR3 DNA follows: TGTGCCAGCAGCCCCGGGACAGGGCCTTCCTACGAGCAGTACTTC. Full variable domain (remainder filled in from reference TRBV5-6 and TRBJ2-7): DAGVTQSPTHLIKTRGQQVTLRCSPKSGHDTVSWYQQALGQGPQFIFQYYEEEERQRGNFPDRFSGHQFPNYSSELNVNALLLGDSALYLCASSPGTGPSYEQYFGPGTRLTVT.

This clone counts as medium-sized. The genes are TRBV6-5 and TRBJ1-1; D unclear. The germline V gene has CDR1 MNHEY and CDR2 SVGAGI. Trimming pared 4 bases from V and 3 bases from J, leaving 12 bases between. The CDR3 length is 14 residues. CDR3: CASSSQPGYTEAFF. CDR3 in DNA: TGTGCCAGCAGTTCACAACCGGGATACACTGAAGCTTTCTTT.

A single count supports this clone. The V and J genes are TRBV6-5 and TRBJ2-2; D remains unclear. Germline V gene lookup returns CDR1 MNHEY and CDR2 SVGAGI. This CDR3 is built from 12 residues. V shed 4 bases and J shed 5 bases, with 5 bases lying between them. The CDR3 coding sequence is TGTGCCAGCAGTTCGGTGACCGGGGAGCTGTTTTTT. It translates to CASSSVTGELFF.

The chain is built from TRBV7-9 and TRBJ1-5, with 8 bases matching TRBD1. V gave up 6 bases and J gave up 5 bases; unmatched junction bases: 0. Looked up from germline, CDR1 is SEHNR and CDR2 is FQNEAQ (reference sequence). The CDR3 runs to 12 residues. The DNA for the CDR3 is TGTGCCAGCAGGACAGGGGATCAGCCCCAGCATTTT. Translated: CASRTGDQPQHF.

The V gene is TRBV7-2, the J gene TRBJ1-2; D may be TRBD1 (5 bases). The CDR3 runs 15 residues. Germline V lookup: CDR1 SGHTA, CDR2 FQGNSA. V lost 5 bases to trimming and J lost 6 bases, with 19 bases between them. CDR3 DNA: TGTGCCAGCAGCCTCACGATCTTAAGCAGGGATGGCTACACCTTC. Translation: CASSLTILSRDGYTF.

The chain recombines TRBV4-3 with TRBJ1-5; a possible D gene is TRBD1 (6 bases). CDR3 size: 17 residues. Deletions cut 0 bases from V and 4 bases from J, with 16 bases between. CDR1 is LGHNA and CDR2 is YSLEER in the germline V gene. The CDR3 DNA sequence: TGCGCCAGCAGCCAAGATCGATACAGGGCGAGTAATCAGCCCCAGCATTTT. Protein product: CASSQDRYRASNQPQHF.

This clone was picked up a small number of times. This chain connects TRBV6-5 to TRBJ1-2; 9 bases map to TRBD1. This CDR3 is built from 15 residues. J lost 7 bases, V lost 6 bases, and 12 bases had no gene match. CDR1 and CDR2 from the germline V gene are MNHEY and SVGAGI. The CDR3 nucleotides are TGTGCCAGCAGGGGACAGGGAGATCCTCGTCGTGGCTACACCTTC. This codes for CASRGQGDPRRGYTF.

The chain is built from TRBV6-6 and TRBJ2-7; D unclear. CDR3 length: 14 amino acids. CDR1 and CDR2 from the germline V gene are MNHNY and SVGAGI (reference sequence). Trimming removed 4 bases from V and 5 bases from J, with 15 bases in between. The CDR3 spells CASSSIISDNEQYF. CDR3 nucleotide sequence: TGTGCCAGCAGTTCGATTATCTCTGACAACGAGCAGTACTTC.

V usage is TRBV27 and J usage is TRBJ2-4; D is unresolved. Trimming left V 6 bases short and J 1 base short, with 10 bases between. Germline V gives CDR1 MNHEY, CDR2 SMNVEV (reference sequence). CDR3 size: 14 residues. The CDR3 here is CASRDFRAKNIQYF. The CDR3 DNA is TGTGCCAGCAGGGATTTCCGGGCCAAAAACATTCAGTACTTC.

The rearrangement joins TRBV5-4 to TRBJ1-2; D unclear. With 0 bases removed from V and 4 bases from J, the gap between germline ends came to 13 bases. CDR1 is SGHNT and CDR2 is YYREEE in the germline V gene (reference sequence). The CDR3 extends over 15 amino acids. The CDR3 is CASSLGRDAPYGYTF. CDR3 nucleotides: TGTGCCAGCAGCTTGGGGAGGGATGCCCCCTATGGCTACACCTTC.

This clone came up a few times. The chain recombines TRBV5-6 with TRBJ2-7; D is perhaps TRBD2 (6 bases). The CDR3 runs to 12 residues. Germline values: CDR1 SGHDT, CDR2 YYEEEE. With 4 bases removed from V and 7 bases from J, the gap between germline ends came to 12 bases. The CDR3 DNA sequence: TGTGCCAGCAGCCGGCGGGGTGGGGAGCAGTACTTC. Protein: CASSRRGGEQYF. Based on the CDR3 plus reference TRBV5-6 and TRBJ2-7, the full variable domain is DAGVTQSPTHLIKTRGQQVTLRCSPKSGHDTVSWYQQALGQGPQFIFQYYEEEERQRGNFPDRFSGHQFPNYSSELNVNALLLGDSALYLCASSRRGGEQYFGPGTRLTVT.